The rows below give T cell receptor beta chains drawn from one sample of a study of post-analysis software for immune sequencing data. Each CDR3 protein gets one entry after TCRdb re-called the PCR reads with MiXCR. The sample has 750,000 to 950,000 distinct CDR3 sequences, about 53% seen once; the top ten hold over 4%. The sequenced sample consisted of blood. The receptors come from a girl between 5 and 17 years old with multiple sclerosis. Both conserved end residues are part of each CDR3. Fields, in order: V gene, clone size, J gene, D gene, CDR3 length, CDR3 DNA, CDR3 protein. D genes are given only for firm matches. Some rows mark clone size as missing; the rest say once, few, many or name a class of expanded clone.

TRBV20-1	few	TRBJ2-1	-	15	TGCAGTGCTAGGAGACGGGACAAACTTTACAATGAGCAGTTCTTC	CSARRRDKLYNEQFF
TRBV4-1	-	TRBJ2-7	TRBD2	17	TGCGCCAGCAGCCAACCCTCGAAGGCGGGAGCTGCCTACGAGCAGTACTTC	CASSQPSKAGAAYEQYF
TRBV28	-	TRBJ2-3	TRBD2	16	TGTGCCAGCAGTTCCCCCTGGCTAGCGGACACAGATACGCAGTATTTT	CASSSPWLADTDTQYF
TRBV10-3	-	TRBJ2-7	TRBD2	16	TGTGCCATCAGTGAGACCTGGACTAGCGGGGGGGGCGAGCAGTACTTC	CAISETWTSGGGEQYF
TRBV29-1	few	TRBJ2-3	-	12	TGCAGCGTTGAAGAGTTGGCAGATACGCAGTATTTT	CSVEELADTQYF
TRBV3-1	few	TRBJ2-7	TRBD1	13	TGTGCCAGCAGCCGACAGGGCAGGTACGAGCAGTACTTC	CASSRQGRYEQYF
TRBV5-4	few	TRBJ2-1	-	12	TGTGCCAGCAGCTCTCCTTTGGGGAGGTGGTTCTTC	CASSSPLGRWFF
TRBV3-1	once	TRBJ1-2	-	13	TGTGCCAGCAGCCAAGTCGCAGTATACGGCTACACCTTC	CASSQVAVYGYTF
TRBV5-1	-	TRBJ2-3	-	14	TGTGCCAGCAGCCCGGATCGTCGCACAGATACGCAGTATTTT	CASSPDRRTDTQYF
TRBV18	few	TRBJ1-5	-	14	TGTGCCAGCTCCCCAGGAGCTAGCAATCAGCCCCAGCATTTT	CASSPGASNQPQHF
TRBV5-6	-	TRBJ2-1	-	15	TGTGCCAGCAGCTGGGGGCGCTTACTTTACAATGAGCAGTTCTTC	CASSWGRLLYNEQFF
TRBV10-3	-	TRBJ1-2	TRBD1	15	TGTGCCATCAGTGATGGGGACAGGGGGAATTATGGCTACACCTTC	CAISDGDRGNYGYTF
TRBV5-1	few	TRBJ1-2	-	14	TGCGCCAGCAGCGAGAACTCAGGGGTCTATGGCTACACCTTC	CASSENSGVYGYTF
TRBV5-1	few	TRBJ2-7	-	14	TGCGCCAGCAAACAGGGACTGGACATCTACGAGCAGTACTTC	CASKQGLDIYEQYF
TRBV5-1	-	TRBJ2-7	-	16	TGCGCCAGCAGCTTCAACCCGGGGGCGAAGCGCTACGAGCAGTACTTC	CASSFNPGAKRYEQYF
TRBV5-1	-	TRBJ2-3	TRBD2	17	TGCGCCAGCAGCTTGGGCCGAGGGAGCGGGGCCCCAGATACGCAGTATTTT	CASSLGRGSGAPDTQYF
TRBV7-2	-	TRBJ1-1	TRBD1	16	TGTGCCAGCAGCCGGCGGACAGGGACCCCCCCCACTGAAGCTTTCTTT	CASSRRTGTPPTEAFF
TRBV25-1	-	TRBJ2-3	TRBD1	15	TGTGCCAGCAGTGAATTACAGGGGGGATCAGATACGCAGTATTTT	CASSELQGGSDTQYF
TRBV20-1	once	TRBJ2-3	TRBD2	15	TGCAGTGCTCGGTCGACTAGCGGGGTCACAGATACGCAGTATTTT	CSARSTSGVTDTQYF
TRBV29-1	few	TRBJ2-7	-	12	TGCAGCGCCCAGGACAGAACCTACGAGCAGTACTTC	CSAQDRTYEQYF
TRBV7-2	-	TRBJ1-2	TRBD1	15	TGTGCCAGCAGCTTAGCTGGGACAGATTCCTATGGCTACACCTTC	CASSLAGTDSYGYTF
TRBV7-2	many	TRBJ2-6	TRBD1	16	TGTGCCAGCAGCTTAATCAGGGGGTCTGGGGCCAACGTCCTGACTTTC	CASSLIRGSGANVLTF
TRBV10-2	-	TRBJ1-2	-	13	TGCGCCAGCAGTGAACTCATGACCTATGGCTACACCTTC	CASSELMTYGYTF
TRBV6-2/TRBV6-3	few	TRBJ1-2	-	15	TGTGCCAGCAGCGCTCTCGGGGAGCCGGACTATGGCTACACCTTC	CASSALGEPDYGYTF
TRBV4-2	-	TRBJ1-1	TRBD1	14	TGTGCCAGCAGCCAAGATATGGGGACAGCGAGTTCTTTCTTT	CASSQDMGTASSFF
TRBV12-3/TRBV12-4	-	TRBJ1-5	-	17	TGTGCCAGCAGTCCGACCGGGTGGGTGATCGGCAATCAGCCCCAGCATTTT	CASSPTGWVIGNQPQHF
TRBV5-1	-	TRBJ2-7	TRBD1	14	TGCGCCAGCAGCGTGACAGGGCTCGGGGACGAGCAGTACTTC	CASSVTGLGDEQYF
TRBV20-1	-	TRBJ2-6	-	18	TGCAGTGCTACGCCAGCGGGGACAAGTAGTTCTGGGGCCAACGTCCTGACTTTC	CSATPAGTSSSGANVLTF
TRBV7-9	-	TRBJ2-6	-	17	TGTGCCAGCAGCTTAGGGGGAGCGGACTCTGGGGCCAACGTCCTGACTTTC	CASSLGGADSGANVLTF
TRBV7-3	-	TRBJ2-3	TRBD1	14	TGTGCCAGCAGCCCGGACAGGGTGGAAGATACGCAGTATTTT	CASSPDRVEDTQYF
TRBV12-3/TRBV12-4	-	TRBJ2-1	-	12	TGTGCCAGCACCCGGCCGGGTAATGAGCAGTTCTTC	CASTRPGNEQFF
TRBV7-9	few	TRBJ2-1	TRBD1	16	TGTGCCAGCAGCTTATCACAGGGGGTAGGAGACAATGAGCAGTTCTTC	CASSLSQGVGDNEQFF
TRBV20-1	-	TRBJ2-5	-	13	TGCAGTGCTTGCGGGGAATTAGAGGAGACCCAGTACTTC	CSACGELEETQYF
TRBV9	-	TRBJ2-1	-	14	TGTGCCAGCAGCGTAGGGGGACACCTCAATGAGCAGTTCTTC	CASSVGGHLNEQFF
TRBV20-1	-	TRBJ2-3	-	15	TGCAGTGCTAGAGATCTATATAGCCCAGGAGATACGCAGTATTTT	CSARDLYSPGDTQYF
TRBV13	-	TRBJ2-5	TRBD1	15	TGTGCCAGCAGCCCCCGGGACAGCTACCAAGAGACCCAGTACTTC	CASSPRDSYQETQYF
TRBV29-1	-	TRBJ2-7	-	14	TGCAGCGTTGAAAACAGGGACCTCTCCTACGAGCAGTACTTC	CSVENRDLSYEQYF
TRBV15	few	TRBJ2-7	TRBD2	15	TGTGCCACCAGCAGGGGAATTAGCGGGACCTACGAGCAGTACTTC	CATSRGISGTYEQYF
TRBV29-1	few	TRBJ2-1	TRBD1	14	TGCAGCGTTGAAGGCGGACAGGGTACCGATGAGCAGTTCTTC	CSVEGGQGTDEQFF
TRBV6-4	few	TRBJ1-2	TRBD1	15	TGTGCCAGCAGTGTGGCACAGGGGGCCGGCTATGGCTACACCTTC	CASSVAQGAGYGYTF
TRBV19	-	TRBJ2-3	-	15	TGTGCCAGTAGTATAGGAGGGACTAGCACAGATACGCAGTATTTT	CASSIGGTSTDTQYF
TRBV7-3	few	TRBJ2-3	TRBD2	14	TGTGCCAGCAGCCGACTGGGGGGGGCAGATACGCAGTATTTT	CASSRLGGADTQYF
TRBV14	-	TRBJ2-3	TRBD1	14	TGTGCCAGCAGCCTAAGACAGGGGCAAGATACGCAGTATTTT	CASSLRQGQDTQYF
TRBV7-3	once	TRBJ1-2	-	15	TGTGCCAGCAGCTTAAGCCAGGGGCAAGGTAGTGGCTACACCTTC	CASSLSQGQGSGYTF
TRBV10-1	few	TRBJ2-5	-	14	TGCGCCAGCAGTGGACAGCGACTAATAGGGACCCAGTACTTC	CASSGQRLIGTQYF
TRBV5-1	once	TRBJ2-1	-	13	TGCGCCAGCAGCTTGGCCCTAGCAGATGAGCAGTTCTTC	CASSLALADEQFF
TRBV4-1	-	TRBJ2-1	TRBD2	17	TGCGCCAGCAGCCAAGATACTAGCGGGGGGGCTGGGAATGAGCAGTTCTTC	CASSQDTSGGAGNEQFF
TRBV10-1	-	TRBJ2-7	-	12	TGCGCCAGCAGCCGCGACCTCTCCGAGCAGTACTTC	CASSRDLSEQYF
TRBV15	-	TRBJ2-1	-	14	TGTGCCACCAGCAGAGGGGGTCCTAGCGATGAGCAGTTCTTC	CATSRGGPSDEQFF
TRBV5-1	few	TRBJ1-2	TRBD1	14	TGCGCCAGCAGCCGAGGTTACAGGGGACATGGCTACACCTTC	CASSRGYRGHGYTF
TRBV28	few	TRBJ2-5	TRBD1	15	TGTGCCAGCAGGTCCGCAAACAGGGGGGCGAATGAGCAGTACTTC	CASRSANRGANEQYF
TRBV10-3	-	TRBJ2-7	TRBD2	15	TGTGCCATCAGTGAGCCCCGGGAGGGTGGCTACGAGCAGTACTTC	CAISEPREGGYEQYF
TRBV13	-	TRBJ2-7	TRBD2	15	TGTGCCAGCAGCTTAGAGCGGGAGGCCTACTACGAGCAGTACTTC	CASSLEREAYYEQYF